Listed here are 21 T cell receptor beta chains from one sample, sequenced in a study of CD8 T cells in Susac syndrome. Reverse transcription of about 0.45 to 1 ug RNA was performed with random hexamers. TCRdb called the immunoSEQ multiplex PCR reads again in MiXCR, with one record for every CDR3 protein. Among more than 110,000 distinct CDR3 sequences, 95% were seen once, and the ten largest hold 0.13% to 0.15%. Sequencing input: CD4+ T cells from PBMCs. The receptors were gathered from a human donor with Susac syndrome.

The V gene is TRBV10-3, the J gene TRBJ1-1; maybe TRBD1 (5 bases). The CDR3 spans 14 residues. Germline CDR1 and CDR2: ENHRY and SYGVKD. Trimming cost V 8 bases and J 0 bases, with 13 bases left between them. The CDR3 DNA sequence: TGTGCCATCTCGCGGGGGACCATGAACACTGAAGCTTTCTTT. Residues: CAISRGTMNTEAFF.

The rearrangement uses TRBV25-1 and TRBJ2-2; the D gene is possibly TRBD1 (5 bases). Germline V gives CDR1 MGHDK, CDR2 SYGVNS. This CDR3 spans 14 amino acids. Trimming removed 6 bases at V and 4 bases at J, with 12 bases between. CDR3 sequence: CASRATEVTGELFF. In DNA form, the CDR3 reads TGTGCCAGCAGAGCGACAGAAGTCACCGGGGAGCTGTTTTTT.

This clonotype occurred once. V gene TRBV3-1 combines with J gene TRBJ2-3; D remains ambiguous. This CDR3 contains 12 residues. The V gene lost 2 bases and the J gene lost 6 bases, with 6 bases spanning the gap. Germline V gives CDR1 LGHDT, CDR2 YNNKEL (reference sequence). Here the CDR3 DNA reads TGTGCCAGCAGCCAATGGGATGATACGCAGTATTTT. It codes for CASSQWDDTQYF.

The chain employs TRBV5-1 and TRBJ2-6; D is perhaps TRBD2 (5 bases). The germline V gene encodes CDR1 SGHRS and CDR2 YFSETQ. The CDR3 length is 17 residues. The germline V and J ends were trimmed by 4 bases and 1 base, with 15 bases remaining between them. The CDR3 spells CASSHREQNSGANVLTF. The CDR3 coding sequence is TGCGCCAGCAGCCACCGGGAACAGAATTCTGGGGCCAACGTCCTGACTTTC.

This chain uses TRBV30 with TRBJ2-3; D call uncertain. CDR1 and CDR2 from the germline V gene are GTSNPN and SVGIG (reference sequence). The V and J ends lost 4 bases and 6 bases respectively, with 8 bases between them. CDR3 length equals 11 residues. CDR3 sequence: CAWKGGDTQYF. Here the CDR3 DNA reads TGTGCCTGGAAGGGCGGCGATACGCAGTATTTT.

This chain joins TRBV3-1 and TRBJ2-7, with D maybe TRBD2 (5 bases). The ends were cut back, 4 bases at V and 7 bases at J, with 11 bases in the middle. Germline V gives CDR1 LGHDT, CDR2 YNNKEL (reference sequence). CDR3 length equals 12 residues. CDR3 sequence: CASSRGTGEQYF. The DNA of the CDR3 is TGTGCCAGCAGCCGAGGAACGGGGGAGCAGTACTTC.

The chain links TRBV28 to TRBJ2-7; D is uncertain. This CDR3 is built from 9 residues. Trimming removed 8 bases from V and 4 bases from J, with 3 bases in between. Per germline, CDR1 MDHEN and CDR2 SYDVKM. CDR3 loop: CASGYEQYF. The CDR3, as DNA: TGTGCCAGCGGGTACGAGCAGTACTTC.

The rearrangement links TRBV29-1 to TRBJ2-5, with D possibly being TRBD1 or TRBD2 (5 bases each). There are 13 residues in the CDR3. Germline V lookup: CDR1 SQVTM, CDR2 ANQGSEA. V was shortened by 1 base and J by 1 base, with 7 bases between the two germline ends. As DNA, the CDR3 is TGCAGCGTTGAAGGGGGGTTCCAAGAGACCCAGTACTTC. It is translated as CSVEGGFQETQYF.

The CDR3 is CSAPRGGAGDTQYF. The CDR3 DNA reads TGCAGTGCCCCCCGCGGGGGGGCCGGCGATACGCAGTATTTT. The chain uses TRBV20-1 and TRBJ2-3; 9 bases align to TRBD2. The J segment lost 6 bases and the V segment lost 6 bases, leaving 10 bases of the junction unmatched. Germline assignment: CDR1 DFQATT and CDR2 SNEGSKA (reference sequence). The CDR3 is 14 amino acids.

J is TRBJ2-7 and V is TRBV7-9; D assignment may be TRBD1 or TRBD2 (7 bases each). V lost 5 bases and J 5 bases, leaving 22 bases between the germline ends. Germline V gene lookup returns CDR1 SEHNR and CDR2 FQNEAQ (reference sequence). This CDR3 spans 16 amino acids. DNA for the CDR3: TGTGCCAGCAGCCCGCCCTCAGCAGGGGGGGTCCACGAGCAGTACTTC. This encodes CASSPPSAGGVHEQYF.

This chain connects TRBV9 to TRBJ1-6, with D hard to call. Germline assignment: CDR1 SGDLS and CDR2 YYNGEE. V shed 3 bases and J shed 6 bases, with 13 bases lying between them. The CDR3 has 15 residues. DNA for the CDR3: TGTGCCAGCAGCGCCGGACTGCCGAGTAATTCACCCCTCCACTTT. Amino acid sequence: CASSAGLPSNSPLHF.

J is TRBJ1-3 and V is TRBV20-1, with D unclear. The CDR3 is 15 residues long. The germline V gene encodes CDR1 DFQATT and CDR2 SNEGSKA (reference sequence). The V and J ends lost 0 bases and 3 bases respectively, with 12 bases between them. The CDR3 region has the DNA TGCAGTGCTAGAGATAGCCCTACGGGTGGAAACACCATATATTTT. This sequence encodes CSARDSPTGGNTIYF.

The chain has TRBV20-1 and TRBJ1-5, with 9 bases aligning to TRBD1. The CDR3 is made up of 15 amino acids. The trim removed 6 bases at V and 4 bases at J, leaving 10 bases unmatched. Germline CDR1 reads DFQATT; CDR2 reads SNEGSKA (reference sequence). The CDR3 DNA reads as TGCAGTGCCGCCAGGGACAGGGCGGGGAATCAGCCCCAGCATTTT. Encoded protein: CSAARDRAGNQPQHF.

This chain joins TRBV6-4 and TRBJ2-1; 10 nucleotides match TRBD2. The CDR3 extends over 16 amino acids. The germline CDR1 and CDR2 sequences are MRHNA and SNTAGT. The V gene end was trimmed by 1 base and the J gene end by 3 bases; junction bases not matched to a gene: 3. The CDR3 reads CASSDYSGRGYNEQFF. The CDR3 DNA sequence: TGTGCCAGCAGTGACTACAGCGGGAGGGGCTACAATGAGCAGTTCTTC.

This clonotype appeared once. The CDR3 region is CASSQIQVAGYTF. The CDR3 nucleotides read TGTGCCAGCAGTCAAATACAGGTTGCTGGCTACACCTTC. The V call is TRBV3-1, the J call TRBJ1-2, with a possible D match to TRBD1 (5 bases). V was clipped by 6 bases and J by 7 bases, with 15 bases between them. The CDR3 spans 13 residues. Germline CDR1 LGHDT, CDR2 YNNKEL (reference sequence).

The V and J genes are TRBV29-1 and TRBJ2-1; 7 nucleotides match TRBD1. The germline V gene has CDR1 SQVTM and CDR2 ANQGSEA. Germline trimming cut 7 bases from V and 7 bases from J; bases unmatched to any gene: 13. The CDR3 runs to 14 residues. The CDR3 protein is CSASTGLVRNEQFF. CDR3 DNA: TGCAGCGCTTCGACAGGGTTGGTAAGGAATGAGCAGTTCTTC.

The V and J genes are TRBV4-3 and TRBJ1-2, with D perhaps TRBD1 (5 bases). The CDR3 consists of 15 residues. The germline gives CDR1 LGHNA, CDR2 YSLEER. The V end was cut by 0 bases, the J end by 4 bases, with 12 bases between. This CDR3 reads CASSQDRAIPYGYTF. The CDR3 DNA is TGCGCCAGCAGCCAAGACAGGGCGATCCCCTATGGCTACACCTTC.

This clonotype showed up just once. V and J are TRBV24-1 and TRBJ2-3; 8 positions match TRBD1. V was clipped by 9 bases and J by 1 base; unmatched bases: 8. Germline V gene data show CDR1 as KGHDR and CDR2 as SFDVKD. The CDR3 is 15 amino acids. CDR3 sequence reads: CATADRGAGTDTQYF. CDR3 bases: TGTGCCACCGCCGACAGGGGAGCAGGCACAGATACGCAGTATTTT.

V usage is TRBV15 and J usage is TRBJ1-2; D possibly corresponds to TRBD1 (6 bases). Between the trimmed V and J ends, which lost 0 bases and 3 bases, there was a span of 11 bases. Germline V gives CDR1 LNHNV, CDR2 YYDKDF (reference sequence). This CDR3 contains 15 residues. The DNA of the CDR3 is TGTGCCACCAGCAGAGAAAGGGGGGCGTACTATGGCTACACCTTC. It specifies CATSRERGAYYGYTF. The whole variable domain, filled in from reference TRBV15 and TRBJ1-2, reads DAMVIQNPRYQVTQFGKPVTLSCSQTLNHNVMYWYQQKSSQAPKLLFHYYDKDFNNEADTPDNFQSRRPNTSFCFLDIRSPGLGDTAMYLCATSRERGAYYGYTFGSGTRLTVV.

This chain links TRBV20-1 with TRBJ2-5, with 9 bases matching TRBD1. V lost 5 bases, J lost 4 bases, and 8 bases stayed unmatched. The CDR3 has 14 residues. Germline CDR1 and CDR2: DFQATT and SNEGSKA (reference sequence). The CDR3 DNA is TGCAGTGCTGCCTCCGGGACAGGGAGAGAGACCCAGTACTTC. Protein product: CSAASGTGRETQYF.

In DNA form, the CDR3 reads TGTGCCAGCAGTTTAACTCTGGGCAGCGGGAGGGCCTACGAGCAGTACTTC. Its protein is CASSLTLGSGRAYEQYF. J is TRBJ2-7 and V is TRBV12-3 or TRBV12-4; 10 bases line up with TRBD2. Trimming cost V 2 bases and J 2 bases; bases outside gene matches: 9. The CDR3 contains 17 residues.